This record looks at one T cell receptor beta chain sequence and its context. Clones were sequenced by immunoSEQ multiplex PCR, and TCRdb holds only the in-frame ones, with some missing. The table lists fewer than 45,000 clones, about 88% of them singletons, with approximately 3.5% in the top ten. This sample was included in a study of PD-1 blockade in mismatch repair-deficient tumors. J lost 4 bases, V lost 0 bases, and 6 bases had no gene match. Per the germline V gene, CDR1 is GTSNPN and CDR2 is SVGIG (reference sequence). There are 16 residues in the CDR3. The chain couples TRBV30 to TRBJ2-7, with 13 bases aligning to TRBD2. The clonotype was recovered from an adult with mismatch repair-deficient cancer. The sample was peripheral blood, taken 75 to 85 weeks after starting pembrolizumab. CDR3 region: CAWSVVTSGREYEQYF. The CDR3 nucleotides are TGTGCCTGGAGTGTTGTCACTAGCGGGAGGGAATACGAGCAGTACTTC. The full variable domain, completed using reference TRBV30 and TRBJ2-7, is SQTIHQWPATLVQPVGSPLSLECTVEGTSNPNLYWYRQAAGRGLQLLFYSVGIGQISSEVPQNLSASRPQDRQFILSSKKLLLSDSGFYLCAWSVVTSGREYEQYFGPGTRLTVT.